The clone carrying this TCR beta chain has more than one count but fewer than ten. Its target is not known. Unique molecular identifiers were added to individual cDNA molecules. One entry per CDR3 protein, called by TCRdb with MiXCR from the 5' RACE reads. The sample has 60,000 or so distinct CDR3 sequences; approximately 11% are singletons. CDR3 length: 17 residues. CDR1 and CDR2 from the germline V gene are SGHRS and YFSETQ. Trimming took 0 bases from V and 5 from J, leaving 20 bases between them. This sample stems from a study of early T cells in non-severe SARS-CoV-2 infection. For the study at large: Chains were not paired, and sequencing was done on bulk RNA from unsorted whole blood.

Findings and caveats of the study: Database matching using VDJdb favored anti-spike CD8 responses, with private and CD4 specificities left missing.

Sequenced material: whole blood. This receptor was taken from an adult who was a healthcare worker with PCR-confirmed SARS-CoV-2 infection or an uninfected control (not recorded which). The V gene is TRBV5-1, the J gene TRBJ1-1, with D hard to call. Here the CDR3 DNA reads TGCGCCAGCAGCTTGGAGGGTATAAGGGAGTCGGGTACTGAAGCTTTCTTT. Protein product: CASSLEGIRESGTEAFF.